This T cell receptor (beta chain) comes out of a study of blood T cell repertoires in COVID-19. TCRdb's table, derived via immunoSEQ multiplex PCR, lists solely in-frame clones and lacks some. The top ten clones hold 9.8% of a sample with around 200,000 clones, roughly 88% of them seen once. Germline V gene lookup returns CDR1 MNHNS and CDR2 SASEGT. The CDR3 is made up of 15 amino acids. V dropped 2 bases and J dropped 7 bases, with 12 bases sitting between them. V usage is TRBV6-1 and J usage is TRBJ1-6, with D maybe TRBD1 (5 bases). The clonotype comes from a woman aged 80 or over with acute or convalescent COVID-19. Sequencing was carried out using peripheral blood. The CDR3 reads CASSETPGQNSPLHF. CDR3 nucleotides: TGTGCCAGCAGTGAAACGCCAGGGCAAAATTCACCCCTCCACTTT.